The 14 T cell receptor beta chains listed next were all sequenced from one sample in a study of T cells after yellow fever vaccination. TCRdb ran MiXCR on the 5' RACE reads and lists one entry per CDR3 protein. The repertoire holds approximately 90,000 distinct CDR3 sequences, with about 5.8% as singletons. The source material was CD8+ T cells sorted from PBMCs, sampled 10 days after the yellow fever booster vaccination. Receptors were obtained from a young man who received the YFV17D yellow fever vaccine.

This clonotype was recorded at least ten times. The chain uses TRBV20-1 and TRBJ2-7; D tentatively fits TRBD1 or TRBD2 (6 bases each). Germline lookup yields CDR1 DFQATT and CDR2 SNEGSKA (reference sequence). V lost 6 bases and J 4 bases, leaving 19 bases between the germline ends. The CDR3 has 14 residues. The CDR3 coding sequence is TGCAGTGCGCCAGATTCGGGGGCCCCTTACGAGCAGTACGTC. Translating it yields CSAPDSGAPYEQYV.

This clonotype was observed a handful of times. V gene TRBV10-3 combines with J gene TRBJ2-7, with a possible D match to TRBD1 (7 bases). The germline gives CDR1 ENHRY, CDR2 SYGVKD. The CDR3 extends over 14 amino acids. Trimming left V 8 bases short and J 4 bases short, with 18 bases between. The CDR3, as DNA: TGTGCCATCGGCCCTTCGGGGGACAGATACGAGCAGTACTTC. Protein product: CAIGPSGDRYEQYF.

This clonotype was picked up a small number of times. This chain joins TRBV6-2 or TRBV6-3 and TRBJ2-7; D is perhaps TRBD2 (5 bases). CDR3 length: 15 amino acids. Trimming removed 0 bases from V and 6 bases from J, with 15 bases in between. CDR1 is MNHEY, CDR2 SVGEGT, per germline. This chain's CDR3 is CASSYSIEEAGEQYV. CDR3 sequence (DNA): TGTGCCAGCAGTTACTCGATTGAGGAGGCGGGCGAGCAGTACGTC.

CDR3 bases: TGTGCCAGCAGTGCCCGGGGGGGACCGGGGGGCTACACCTTC. Translating it yields CASSARGGPGGYTF. The chain employs TRBV6-1 and TRBJ1-2, with D perhaps TRBD1 (5 bases). This CDR3 is 14 amino acids long. Germline values: CDR1 MNHNS, CDR2 SASEGT. V was trimmed by 4 bases and J by 8 bases, leaving 17 bases between them.

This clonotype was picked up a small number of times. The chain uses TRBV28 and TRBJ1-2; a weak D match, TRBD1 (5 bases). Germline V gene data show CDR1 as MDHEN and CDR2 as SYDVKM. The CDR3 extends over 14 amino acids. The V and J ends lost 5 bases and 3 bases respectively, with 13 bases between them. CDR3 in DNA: TGTGCCAGCAGTGGGGCGGCTGTGGACTATGGCTACACCTTC. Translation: CASSGAAVDYGYTF.

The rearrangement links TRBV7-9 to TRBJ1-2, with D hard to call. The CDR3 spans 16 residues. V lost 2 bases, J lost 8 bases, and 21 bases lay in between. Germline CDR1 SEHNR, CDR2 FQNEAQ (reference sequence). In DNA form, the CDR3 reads TGTGCCAGCAGCTTAAGTTCGCGGGAGACGTTGGGAGGCTACACCTTC. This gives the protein CASSLSSRETLGGYTF.

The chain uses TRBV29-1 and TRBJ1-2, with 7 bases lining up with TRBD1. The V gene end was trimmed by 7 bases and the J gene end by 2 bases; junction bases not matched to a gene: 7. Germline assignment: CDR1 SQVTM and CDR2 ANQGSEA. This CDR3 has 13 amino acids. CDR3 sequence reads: CSALGQTNYGYTF. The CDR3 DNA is TGCAGCGCCTTGGGACAGACGAACTATGGCTACACCTTC.

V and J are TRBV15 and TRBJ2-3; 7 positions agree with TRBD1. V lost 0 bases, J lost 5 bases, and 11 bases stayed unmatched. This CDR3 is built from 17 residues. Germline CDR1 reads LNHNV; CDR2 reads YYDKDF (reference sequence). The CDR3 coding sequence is TGTGCCACCAGCAGAGACATGTACAGGGGCCCCTTAGATACGCAGTATTTT. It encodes CATSRDMYRGPLDTQYF.

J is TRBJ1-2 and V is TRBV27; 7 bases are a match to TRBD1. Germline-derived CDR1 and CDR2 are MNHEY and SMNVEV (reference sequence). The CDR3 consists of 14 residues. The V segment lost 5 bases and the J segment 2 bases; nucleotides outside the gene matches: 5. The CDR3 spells CASSPPTGNYGYTF. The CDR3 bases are TGTGCCAGCAGTCCTCCGACAGGGAACTATGGCTACACCTTC.

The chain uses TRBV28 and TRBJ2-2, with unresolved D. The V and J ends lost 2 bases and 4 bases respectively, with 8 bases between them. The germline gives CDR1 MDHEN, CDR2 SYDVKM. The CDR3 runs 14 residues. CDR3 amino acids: CASSLQAVTGELFF. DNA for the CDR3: TGTGCCAGCAGTTTACAGGCGGTCACCGGGGAGCTGTTTTTT. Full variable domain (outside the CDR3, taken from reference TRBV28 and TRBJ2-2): DVKVTQSSRYLVKRTGEKVFLECVQDMDHENMFWYRQDPGLGLRLIYFSYDVKMKEKGDIPEGYSVSREKKERFSLILESASTNQTSMYLCASSLQAVTGELFFGEGSRLTVL.

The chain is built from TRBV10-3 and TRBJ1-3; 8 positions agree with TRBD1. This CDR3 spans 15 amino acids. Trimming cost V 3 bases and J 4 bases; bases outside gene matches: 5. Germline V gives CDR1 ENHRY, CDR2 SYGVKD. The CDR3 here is CAISDPDRDGNTIYF. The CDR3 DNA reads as TGTGCCATCAGTGACCCGGACAGGGACGGAAACACCATATATTTT.

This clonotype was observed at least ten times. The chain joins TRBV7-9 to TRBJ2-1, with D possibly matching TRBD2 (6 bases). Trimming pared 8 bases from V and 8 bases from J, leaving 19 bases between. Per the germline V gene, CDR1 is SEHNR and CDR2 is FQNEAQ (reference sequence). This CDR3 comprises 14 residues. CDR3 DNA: TGTGCCAGCCAAGGAGCGGCGGGGATGTATGAGCAGTTCTTC. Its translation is CASQGAAGMYEQFF.

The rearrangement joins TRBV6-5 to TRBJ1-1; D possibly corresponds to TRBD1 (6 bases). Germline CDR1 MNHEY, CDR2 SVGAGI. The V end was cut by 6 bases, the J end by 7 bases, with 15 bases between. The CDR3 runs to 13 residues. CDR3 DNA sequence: TGTGCCAGCAGCCTACCACAGGGACTTGAAGCTTTCTTT. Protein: CASSLPQGLEAFF.

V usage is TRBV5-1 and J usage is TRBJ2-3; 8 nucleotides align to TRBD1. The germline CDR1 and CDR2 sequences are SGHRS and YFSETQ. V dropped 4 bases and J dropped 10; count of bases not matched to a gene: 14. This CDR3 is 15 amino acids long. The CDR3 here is CASSMPGDRSGAQYF. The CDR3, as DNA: TGCGCCAGCAGCATGCCCGGGGACAGGTCTGGTGCGCAGTATTTT.